The 6 T cell receptor beta chains listed next were all sequenced from one sample in a study of T-cell memory formation after mild COVID-19. MiXCR, applied by TCRdb to the 5' RACE reads, yields one record per CDR3 protein. The sample holds around 200,000 distinct CDR3 sequences; roughly a tenth are singletons and the top ten take approximately 3%. Material for sequencing was PBMCs or a T cell subset sorted from them (not recorded which). These receptors all stem from a man between 18 and 35 years old who had mild COVID-19 (a few samples of this study predate the infection). Cell type and time point are not known.

V is TRBV12-3 or TRBV12-4 and J is TRBJ2-7; no definite D call. Trimming took 2 bases from V and 5 from J, leaving 1 base between them. This CDR3 is 10 amino acids long. The DNA for the CDR3 is TGTGCCAGCAGTTTAAACGAGCAGTACTTC. Its protein product is CASSLNEQYF.

The chain couples TRBV7-9 to TRBJ2-7; perhaps TRBD2 as D (5 bases). Per the germline V gene, CDR1 is SEHNR and CDR2 is FQNEAQ (reference sequence). The length of the CDR3 is 11 residues. The ends were cut back, 3 bases at V and 8 bases at J, with 8 bases in the middle. In DNA, the CDR3 is TGTGCCAGCAGCTTGGCGGGCCAGCAGTACTTC. Protein: CASSLAGQQYF.

This clonotype was observed many times. The CDR3 region is CASSLGSPVGRNNEQFF. Written as DNA, the CDR3 is TGTGCCAGCAGCTTAGGGAGCCCCGTTGGTAGGAACAATGAGCAGTTCTTC. This sequence joins TRBV7-3 and TRBJ2-1; D may be TRBD2 (5 bases). The germline V gene has CDR1 SGHTA and CDR2 FQGTGA. The CDR3 has 17 amino acids. V gave up 2 bases and J gave up 5 bases, with 19 bases separating them.

For the CDR3, the DNA is TGCAGCGTTGGAGTCAGAAGCACAGATACGCAGTATTTT. The encoded protein is CSVGVRSTDTQYF. The chain carries TRBV29-1 and TRBJ2-3; D not resolved. CDR3 length: 13 residues. The germline V and J ends were trimmed by 4 bases and 0 bases, with 8 bases remaining between them. Germline CDR1 is SQVTM and CDR2 is ANQGSEA.

This clonotype was recorded a few times. This chain uses TRBV4-2 with TRBJ1-4, with D tentatively TRBD1 (5 bases). Trimming removed 2 bases at V and 13 bases at J, with 23 bases between. CDR1 and CDR2 (germline): LGHNA, YNFKEQ. There are 16 residues in the CDR3. CDR3 amino acids: CASSQSFGAYPLRLFF. Written as DNA, the CDR3 is TGTGCCAGCAGCCAAAGTTTTGGGGCCTACCCACTCAGACTGTTTTTT.

A few counts support this clonotype. This chain uses TRBV27 with TRBJ2-7; 7 bases align to TRBD2. This CDR3 contains 14 residues. CDR1 and CDR2 (germline): MNHEY, SMNVEV (reference sequence). V lost 6 bases and J lost 2; bases outside the gene matches: 7. CDR3 amino acids: CASRNWGGTYEQYF. The CDR3, as DNA: TGTGCCAGCAGGAACTGGGGGGGAACCTACGAGCAGTACTTC.